This T cell receptor (beta chain) stems from a study of blood T cell repertoires in COVID-19. For the study at large: In each case, the material was cDNA or gDNA derived from T cells, B-cell-depleted T cells, or PBMCs.

This CDR3 is built from 15 residues. The junction had 9 bases not matched to a gene; V was cut back by 10 bases and J by 4 bases. Germline CDR1 is LNHDA and CDR2 is SQIVND (reference sequence). Clones were sequenced by immunoSEQ multiplex PCR, and TCRdb holds only the in-frame ones, with some missing. Of about 220,000 clones in the sample, approximately 90% are singletons; the top ten hold more than 3.5%. Sequenced input: PBMCs or T cells enriched from blood (not recorded which). The source is a woman aged 40 to 55 with acute COVID-19. The chain links TRBV19 to TRBJ1-5; 11 bases map to TRBD1. The chain's CDR3 is CATTTGTGGNQPQHF. The DNA of the CDR3 is TGTGCCACCACGACAGGGACAGGGGGGAATCAGCCCCAGCATTTT.